This TCR beta chain was observed in a study of blood T cell repertoires in COVID-19. Study information: The origin of the acute and convalescent COVID-19 samples was the United States, Italy and Spain.

There are 14 residues in the CDR3. Germline CDR1 and CDR2: LGHNA and YSLEER. The V gene end was trimmed by 4 bases and the J gene end by 7 bases; junction bases not matched to a gene: 7. Libraries were prepared by immunoSEQ multiplex PCR; TCRdb keeps only in-frame clonotypes and omits some of them. The top ten hold 1% of the sample, which has about 310,000 clones, about nine tenths seen once. Specimen: peripheral blood. The receptor was isolated from a man aged 50-60 years with active or convalescent COVID-19. The chain has TRBV4-3 and TRBJ1-5; 7 nucleotides match TRBD1. The CDR3 region is CASSRKWDSQPQHF. CDR3 nucleotide sequence: TGCGCCAGCAGCCGAAAGTGGGACAGCCAGCCCCAGCATTTT.